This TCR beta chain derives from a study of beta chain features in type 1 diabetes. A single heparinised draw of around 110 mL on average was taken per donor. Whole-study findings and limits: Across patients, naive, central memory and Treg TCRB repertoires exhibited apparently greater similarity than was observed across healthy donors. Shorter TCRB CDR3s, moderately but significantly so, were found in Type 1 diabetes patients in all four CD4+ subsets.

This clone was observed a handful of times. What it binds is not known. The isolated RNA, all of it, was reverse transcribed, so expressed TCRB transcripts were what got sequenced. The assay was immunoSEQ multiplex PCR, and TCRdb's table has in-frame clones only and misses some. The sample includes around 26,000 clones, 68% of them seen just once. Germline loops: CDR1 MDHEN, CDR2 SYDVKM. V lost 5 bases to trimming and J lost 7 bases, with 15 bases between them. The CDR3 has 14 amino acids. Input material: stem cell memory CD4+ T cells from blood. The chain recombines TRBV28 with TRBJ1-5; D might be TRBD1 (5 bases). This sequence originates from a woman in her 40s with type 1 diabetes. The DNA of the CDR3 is TGTGCCAGCAGTCTCCCCTGGGGGGAGCAGCCCCAGCATTTT. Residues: CASSLPWGEQPQHF.